The source of this T cell receptor (beta chain) is a study of T cell responses to AZD1222 COVID-19 vaccine. Libraries were prepared by immunoSEQ multiplex PCR; TCRdb keeps only in-frame clonotypes and omits some of them. The table lists 85,000 to 90,000 clones, less than 90% of them singletons. The clonotype originates from an adult who received the AZD1222 COVID-19 vaccine. The sample was peripheral blood, taken 28 days after the second AZD1222 dose.

The CDR3 reads CASSSRPGENYEQYF. DNA of the CDR3: TGTGCCAGCAGCTCACGGCCGGGAGAAAACTACGAGCAGTACTTC. The chain employs TRBV5-6 and TRBJ2-7; possible D gene TRBD2, 6 bases. Germline loops: CDR1 SGHDT, CDR2 YYEEEE. Trimming took off 3 bases at V and 3 bases at J, with 16 bases between the two ends. The CDR3 covers 15 residues.